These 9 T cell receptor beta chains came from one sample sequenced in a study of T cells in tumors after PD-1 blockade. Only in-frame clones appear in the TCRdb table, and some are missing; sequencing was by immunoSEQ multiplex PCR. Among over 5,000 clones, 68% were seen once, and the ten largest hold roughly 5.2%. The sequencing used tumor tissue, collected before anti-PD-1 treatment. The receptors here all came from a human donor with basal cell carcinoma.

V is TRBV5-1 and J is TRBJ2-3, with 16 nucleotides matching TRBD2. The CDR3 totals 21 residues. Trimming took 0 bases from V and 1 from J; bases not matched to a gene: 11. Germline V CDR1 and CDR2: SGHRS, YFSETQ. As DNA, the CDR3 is TGCGCCAGCAGCTTGGGCGTCGCCGGGACTAGCGGGGGGGCCCGCACAGATACGCAGTATTTT. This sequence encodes CASSLGVAGTSGGARTDTQYF.

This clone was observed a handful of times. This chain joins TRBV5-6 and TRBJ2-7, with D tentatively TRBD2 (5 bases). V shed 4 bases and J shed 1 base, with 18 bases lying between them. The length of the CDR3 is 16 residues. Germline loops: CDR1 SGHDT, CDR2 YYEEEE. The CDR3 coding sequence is TGTGCCAGCAGCCCCGAGGGCAGGTCGATATCCTACGAGCAGTACTTC. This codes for CASSPEGRSISYEQYF. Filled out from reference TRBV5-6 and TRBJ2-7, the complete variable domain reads DAGVTQSPTHLIKTRGQQVTLRCSPKSGHDTVSWYQQALGQGPQFIFQYYEEEERQRGNFPDRFSGHQFPNYSSELNVNALLLGDSALYLCASSPEGRSISYEQYFGPGTRLTVT.

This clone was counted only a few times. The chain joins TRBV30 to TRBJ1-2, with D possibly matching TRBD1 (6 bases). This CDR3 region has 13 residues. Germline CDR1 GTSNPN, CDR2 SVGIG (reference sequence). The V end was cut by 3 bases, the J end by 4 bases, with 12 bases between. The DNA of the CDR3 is TGTGCCTGGAGCCTAACAGGGTTCTATGGCTACACCTTC. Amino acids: CAWSLTGFYGYTF.

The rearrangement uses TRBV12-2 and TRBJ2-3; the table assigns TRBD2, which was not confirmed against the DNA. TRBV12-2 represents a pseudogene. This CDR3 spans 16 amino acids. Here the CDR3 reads CASTGTSGDYTDTQYF. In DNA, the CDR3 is TGTGCAAGTACCGGGACTAGCGGGGATTACACAGATACGCAGTATTTT.

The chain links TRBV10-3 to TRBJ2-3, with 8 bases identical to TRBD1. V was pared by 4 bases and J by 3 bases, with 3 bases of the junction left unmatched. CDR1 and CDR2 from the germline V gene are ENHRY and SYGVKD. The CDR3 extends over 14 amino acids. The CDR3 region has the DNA TGTGCCATCAGTGCAGGACAGGGTACAGATACGCAGTATTTT. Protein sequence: CAISAGQGTDTQYF.

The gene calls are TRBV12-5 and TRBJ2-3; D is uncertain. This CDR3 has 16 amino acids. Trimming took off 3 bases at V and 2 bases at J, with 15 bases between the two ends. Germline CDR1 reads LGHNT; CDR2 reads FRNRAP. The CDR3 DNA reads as TGTGCTAGTGGTTTTAGGGCAGAAATACCCACAGATACGCAGTATTTT. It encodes CASGFRAEIPTDTQYF.

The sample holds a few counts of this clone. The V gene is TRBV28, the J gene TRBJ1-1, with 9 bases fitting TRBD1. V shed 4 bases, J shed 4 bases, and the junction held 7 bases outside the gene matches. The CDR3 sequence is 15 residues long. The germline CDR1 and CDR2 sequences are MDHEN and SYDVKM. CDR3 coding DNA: TGTGCCAGCAGTTCCCAGACAGGGGGGGCCACTGAAGCTTTCTTT. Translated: CASSSQTGGATEAFF.

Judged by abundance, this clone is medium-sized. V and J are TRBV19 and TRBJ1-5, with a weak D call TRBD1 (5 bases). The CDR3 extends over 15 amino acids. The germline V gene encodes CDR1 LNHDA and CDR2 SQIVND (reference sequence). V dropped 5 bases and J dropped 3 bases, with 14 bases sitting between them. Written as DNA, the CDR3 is TGTGCCAGTAGTTTGGCACAGGCTATCAATCAGCCCCAGCATTTT. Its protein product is CASSLAQAINQPQHF.

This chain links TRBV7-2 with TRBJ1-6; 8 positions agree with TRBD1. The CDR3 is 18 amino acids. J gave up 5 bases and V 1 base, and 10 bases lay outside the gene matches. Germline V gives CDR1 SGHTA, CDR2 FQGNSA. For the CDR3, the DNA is TGTGCCAGCAGCTTAGGCGTCGCAGGGGGCGCCAATAATTCACCCCTCCACTTT. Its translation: CASSLGVAGGANNSPLHF.